The clone carrying this T cell receptor (beta chain) has at least ten counts. Antigen specificity is unknown. From the RACE reads, TCRdb called clonotypes with MiXCR, one entry per CDR3 protein. Among roughly 50,000 distinct CDR3 sequences listed, approximately 9.6% were seen once. V dropped 6 bases and J dropped 5; count of bases not matched to a gene: 18. Germline-derived CDR1 and CDR2 are DFQATT and SNEGSKA (reference sequence). The CDR3 length is 16 residues. The sample belongs to a study of human T cells and chemical hapten exposure. Whole-study results and caveats: Expanded TCRs created a significantly greater count of big CDR3 similarity clusters than controls did.

This sample's time point: pre-sensitization, week 0. Treatment described: therapeutic diphenylcyclopropenone sensitization with weekly scalp DPC. Unfractionated whole blood served as the source for total RNA extraction. Material: whole blood, obtained in connection with sensitization to the hapten diphenylcyclopropenone (DPC). V usage is TRBV20-1 and J usage is TRBJ2-5, with 7 bases lining up with TRBD2. This TCR was recovered from a woman between 25 and 40 years old with alopecia areata. Some clones in this sample may be carry-over from other donors' samples. The CDR3 coding sequence is TGCAGTGCCATAGGGGAGGAGCGGGGCCAAGAGGAGACCCAGTACTTC. It encodes CSAIGEERGQEETQYF.